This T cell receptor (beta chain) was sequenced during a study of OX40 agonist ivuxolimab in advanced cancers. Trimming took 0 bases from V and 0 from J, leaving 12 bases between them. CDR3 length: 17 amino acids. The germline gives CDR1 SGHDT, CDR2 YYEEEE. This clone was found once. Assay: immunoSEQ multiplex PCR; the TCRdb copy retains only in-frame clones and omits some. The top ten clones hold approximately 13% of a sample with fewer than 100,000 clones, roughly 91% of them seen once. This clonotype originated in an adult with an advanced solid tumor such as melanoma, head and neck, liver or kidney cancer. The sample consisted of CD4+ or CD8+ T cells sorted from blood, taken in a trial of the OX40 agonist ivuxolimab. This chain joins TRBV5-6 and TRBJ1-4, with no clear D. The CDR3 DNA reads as TGTGCCAGCAGCTTGGGTTTCGGGGAGGCAACTAATGAAAAACTGTTTTTT. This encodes CASSLGFGEATNEKLFF.